The present TCR beta chain was sequenced within a study of T cell responses to AZD1222 COVID-19 vaccine. V lost 5 bases to trimming and J lost 5 bases; unmatched junction nucleotides: 4. The CDR3 has 12 residues. Per germline, CDR1 GTSNPN and CDR2 SVGIG (reference sequence). The method was immunoSEQ multiplex PCR; TCRdb's version includes in-frame clones alone and lacks a portion of them. The sample has about 120,000 clones; approximately 84% are singletons. The starting material was peripheral blood, obtained on day 0 of AZD1222 vaccination. This chain connects TRBV30 to TRBJ2-3; 7 bases agree with TRBD2. The TCR was taken from an adult in good health. The CDR3 is CAWGPGGDTQYF. The CDR3 nucleotides read TGTGCCTGGGGACCGGGGGGAGATACGCAGTATTTT.